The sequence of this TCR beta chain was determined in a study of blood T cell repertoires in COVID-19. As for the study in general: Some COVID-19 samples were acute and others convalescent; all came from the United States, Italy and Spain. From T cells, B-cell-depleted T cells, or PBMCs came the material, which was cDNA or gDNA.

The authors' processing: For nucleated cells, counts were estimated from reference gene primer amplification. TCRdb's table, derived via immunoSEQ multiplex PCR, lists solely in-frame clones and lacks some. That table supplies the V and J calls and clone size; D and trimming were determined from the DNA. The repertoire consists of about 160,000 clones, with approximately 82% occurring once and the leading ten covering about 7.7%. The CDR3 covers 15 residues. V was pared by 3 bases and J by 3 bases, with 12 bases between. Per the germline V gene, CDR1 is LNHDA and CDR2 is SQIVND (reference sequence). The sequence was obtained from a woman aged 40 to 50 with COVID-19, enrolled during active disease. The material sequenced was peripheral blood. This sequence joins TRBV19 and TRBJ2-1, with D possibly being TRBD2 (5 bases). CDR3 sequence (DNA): TGTGCCAGTAGTATCCCTGTGGGGAGCTACAATGAGCAGTTCTTC. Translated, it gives CASSIPVGSYNEQFF.